These 14 T cell receptor beta chains were all obtained from the same sample, sequenced in a study of shared clonotypes between healthy human individuals. Only in-frame clones appear in the TCRdb table, and some are missing; sequencing was by immunoSEQ multiplex PCR. The sample has about 2.5 million clones; 85% to 95% are singletons. The sequencing input was naive CD4+ T cells from PBMCs. As to subset: CD45RA+ positively selected. The source is a man younger than 35 in good health. Some clones in this sample may be carry-over from other donors' samples.

J is TRBJ2-7 and V is TRBV2; 8 bases are a match to TRBD1. Germline CDR1 reads SNHLY; CDR2 reads FYNNEI. Unmatched junction bases numbered 9, after V lost 4 bases and J lost 7 bases. The CDR3 loop spans 14 amino acids. The DNA of the CDR3 is TGTGCCAGCAGTGTTGACAGGGGATTCGGAGAGCAGTACTTC. Encoded protein: CASSVDRGFGEQYF. The full variable domain, in which reference TRBV2 and TRBJ2-7 provide the parts outside the CDR3, is EPEVTQTPSHQVTQMGQEVILRCVPISNHLYFYWYRQILGQKVEFLVSFYNNEISEKSEIFDDQFSVERPDGSNFTLKIRSTKLEDSAMYFCASSVDRGFGEQYFGPGTRLTVT.

This clone was picked up a small number of times. The chain has TRBV10-3 and TRBJ1-2, with a weak D call TRBD1 (6 bases). The germline V and J ends were trimmed by 10 bases and 4 bases, with 16 bases remaining between them. The CDR3 is 13 residues long. Germline CDR1 and CDR2: ENHRY and SYGVKD. For the CDR3, the DNA is TGTGCCAATTCCCCGGGGGCACGCTATGGCTACACCTTC. Its protein is CANSPGARYGYTF.

The chain has TRBV29-1 and TRBJ2-7; TRBD2 is a possible D gene (6 bases). The CDR3 sequence is 16 residues long. Trimming shortened V by 0 bases and J by 0 bases, and 15 bases separated the two germline ends. Germline assignment: CDR1 SQVTM and CDR2 ANQGSEA. The CDR3 nucleotides are TGCAGCGTTGAAGATCGAGGAGGGGCCCACTCCTACGAGCAGTACTTC. This encodes CSVEDRGGAHSYEQYF.

With regard to this clone: Other DNA sequences in the sample encode the same CDR3. The chain carries TRBV28 and TRBJ1-2; D not resolved. Germline-derived CDR1 and CDR2 are MDHEN and SYDVKM. The CDR3 length is 13 residues. Trimming took off 3 bases at V and 0 bases at J, with 5 bases between the two ends. The CDR3 spells CASSFRTNYGYTF. The CDR3 DNA reads TGTGCCAGCAGTTTCCGAACTAACTATGGCTACACCTTC.

This chain joins TRBV7-8 and TRBJ2-7, with no clear D. This CDR3 has 15 amino acids. The germline CDR1 and CDR2 sequences are SGHVS and FQNEAQ. V gave up 1 base and J gave up 5 bases, with 15 bases separating them. The CDR3 is CASSLGTLRGHEQYF. CDR3 in DNA: TGTGCCAGCAGCTTAGGGACCCTTCGAGGTCACGAGCAGTACTTC.

The chain joins TRBV30 to TRBJ1-5; 8 bases line up with TRBD1. The length of the CDR3 is 15 residues. Germline V gives CDR1 GTSNPN, CDR2 SVGIG (reference sequence). V gave up 3 bases and J gave up 2 bases; unmatched junction bases: 6. The DNA of the CDR3 is TGTGCCTGGAGCTCGGGACAGGCGGGCAATCAGCCCCAGCATTTT. It yields the protein CAWSSGQAGNQPQHF. Based on the CDR3 plus reference TRBV30 and TRBJ1-5, the full variable domain is SQTIHQWPATLVQPVGSPLSLECTVEGTSNPNLYWYRQAAGRGLQLLFYSVGIGQISSEVPQNLSASRPQDRQFILSSKKLLLSDSGFYLCAWSSGQAGNQPQHFGDGTRLSIL.

The chain links TRBV11-2 to TRBJ2-7; D unresolved. The CDR3 is made up of 15 amino acids. Trimming left V 2 bases short and J 0 bases short, with 11 bases between. The germline CDR1 and CDR2 sequences are SGHAT and FQNNGV. In nucleotides, the CDR3 is TGTGCCAGCAGCTTACGTGGACGGGCCTCCTACGAGCAGTACTTC. It yields the protein CASSLRGRASYEQYF.

The CDR3 is CATSSRMTTQETQYF. The CDR3 bases are TGTGCCACCAGCAGCCGGATGACTACGCAAGAGACCCAGTACTTC. The V and J genes are TRBV15 and TRBJ2-5; maybe TRBD2 (5 bases). CDR1 and CDR2 (germline): LNHNV, YYDKDF (reference sequence). CDR3 size: 15 residues. V was pared by 3 bases and J by 2 bases, with 13 bases between.

In the case of this clone: Other nucleotide sequences in the sample specify the same CDR3. As DNA, the CDR3 is TGCGCCAGCAGCCAAGAGGCAGGGGGAGCTAACACCGGGGAGCTGTTTTTT. Translation: CASSQEAGGANTGELFF. The chain joins TRBV4-1 to TRBJ2-2; TRBD1 agrees at 7 bases. The CDR3 extends over 17 amino acids. CDR1 and CDR2 (germline): MGHRA, YSYEKL. V lost 0 bases to trimming and J lost 2 bases; unmatched junction nucleotides: 6.

J is TRBJ2-3 and V is TRBV7-2; 7 bases map to TRBD2. The CDR3 spans 14 residues. CDR1 is SGHTA and CDR2 is FQGNSA in the germline V gene. V shed 3 bases and J 4 bases; nucleotides not matched to a gene: 4. In DNA, the CDR3 is TGTGCCAGCAGCTTGGGGAGGGCCTCAGATACGCAGTATTTT. It yields the protein CASSLGRASDTQYF.

The V call is TRBV5-6, the J call TRBJ2-5, with D perhaps TRBD2 (6 bases). This CDR3 comprises 15 residues. Between the trimmed V and J ends, which lost 5 bases and 2 bases, there was a span of 16 bases. Per the germline V gene, CDR1 is SGHDT and CDR2 is YYEEEE. The CDR3 DNA reads as TGTGCCAGCAGGCGCCGGGACTTAATACAAGAGACCCAGTACTTC. It encodes CASRRRDLIQETQYF.

The V and J genes are TRBV15 and TRBJ1-2; the D gene is possibly TRBD1 (5 bases). This CDR3 has 16 residues. V lost 0 bases and J lost 1, with 12 bases in between. Germline values: CDR1 LNHNV, CDR2 YYDKDF (reference sequence). CDR3 in DNA: TGTGCCACCAGCAGAGATAGCGGGGGAAGTAACTATGGCTACACCTTC. The encoded protein is CATSRDSGGSNYGYTF.

DNA of the CDR3: TGTGCCAGCAGCTTGGTACCAGGGGGCGCTGAATATGGCTACACCTTC. This encodes CASSLVPGGAEYGYTF. The chain links TRBV5-4 to TRBJ1-2, with 8 bases matching TRBD1. CDR1 and CDR2 (germline): SGHNT, YYREEE (reference sequence). The J segment lost 5 bases and the V segment lost 0 bases, leaving 9 bases of the junction unmatched. The CDR3 totals 16 residues.

For this clone: Other DNA sequences in this specimen translate into the identical CDR3. J is TRBJ2-5 and V is TRBV5-1; D gene ambiguous. CDR3 size: 14 residues. The ends were cut back, 2 bases at V and 1 base at J, with 9 bases in the middle. CDR1 and CDR2 from the germline V gene are SGHRS and YFSETQ. The CDR3 protein is CASSLSPSQETQYF. DNA of the CDR3: TGCGCCAGCAGCTTAAGTCCCAGCCAAGAGACCCAGTACTTC.